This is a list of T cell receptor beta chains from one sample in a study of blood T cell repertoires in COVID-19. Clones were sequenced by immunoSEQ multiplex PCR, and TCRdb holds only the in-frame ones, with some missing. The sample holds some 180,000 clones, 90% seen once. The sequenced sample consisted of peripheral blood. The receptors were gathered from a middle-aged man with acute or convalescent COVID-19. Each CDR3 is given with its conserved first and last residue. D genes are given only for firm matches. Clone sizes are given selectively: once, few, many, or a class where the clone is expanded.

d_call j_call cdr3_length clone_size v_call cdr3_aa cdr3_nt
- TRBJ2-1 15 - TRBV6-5 CASSPRGGGGNEQFF TGTGCCAGCAGTCCCCGTGGGGGAGGTGGAAATGAGCAGTTCTTC
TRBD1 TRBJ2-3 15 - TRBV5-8 CASSSYRGTTDTQYF TGTGCCAGCAGCTCGTACAGGGGGACCACAGATACGCAGTATTTT
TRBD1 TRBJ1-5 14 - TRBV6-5 CASKGTGGRGPQHF TGTGCCAGTAAAGGGACAGGGGGGCGAGGGCCCCAGCATTTT
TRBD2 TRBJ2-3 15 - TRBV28 CASSSRTRTTDTQYF TGTGCCAGCAGTAGCCGGACTAGGACTACAGATACGCAGTATTTT
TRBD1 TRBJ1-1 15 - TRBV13 CASSSWTGWDTEAFF TGTGCCAGCAGCTCGTGGACAGGGTGGGACACTGAAGCTTTCTTT
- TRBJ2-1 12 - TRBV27 CASSLFPNEQFF TGTGCCAGCAGTTTGTTTCCTAATGAGCAGTTCTTC
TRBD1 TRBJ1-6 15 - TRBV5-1 CASSLGDRTGSPLHF TGCGCCAGCAGCTTAGGGGACAGGACTGGCTCACCCCTCCACTTT
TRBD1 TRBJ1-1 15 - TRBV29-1 CSVEGRGQRNTEAFF TGCAGCGTTGAAGGCAGGGGGCAGCGAAACACTGAAGCTTTCTTT
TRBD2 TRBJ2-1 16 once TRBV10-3 CAIKLEREGRGGEQFF TGTGCCATCAAACTGGAGCGGGAGGGCCGAGGAGGTGAGCAGTTCTTC
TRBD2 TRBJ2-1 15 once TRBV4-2 CASRVLAGVYNEQFF TGTGCCAGCAGGGTCCTAGCGGGGGTTTACAATGAGCAGTTCTTC
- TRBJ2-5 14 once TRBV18 CASSPRTENTGQYF TGTGCCAGCTCACCTCGGACAGAGAATACTGGCCAGTACTTC
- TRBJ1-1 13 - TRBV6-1 CASSETGNTEAFF TGTGCCAGCAGTGAAACAGGGAACACTGAAGCTTTCTTT
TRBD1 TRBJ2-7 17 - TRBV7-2 CASSLAPGGRKNYEQYF TGTGCCAGCAGCTTAGCCCCAGGGGGACGCAAAAACTACGAGCAGTACTTC
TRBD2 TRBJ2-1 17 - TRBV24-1 CATSDSSSGTIYNEQFF TGTGCCACCAGTGACTCGTCTAGCGGGACAATCTACAATGAGCAGTTCTTC
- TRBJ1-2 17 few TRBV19 CASSIKGPSGGNYGYTF TGTGCCAGTAGTATTAAGGGGCCCTCTGGGGGCAACTATGGCTACACCTTC
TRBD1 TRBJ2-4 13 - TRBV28 CASTSGTGNIQYF TGTGCCAGCACCAGCGGGACAGGGAACATTCAGTACTTC
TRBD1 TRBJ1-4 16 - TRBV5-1 CASSFGQGATNEKLFF TGCGCCAGCAGCTTCGGACAGGGAGCAACTAATGAAAAACTGTTTTTT
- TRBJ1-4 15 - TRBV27 CASSLWGGINEKLFF TGTGCCAGCAGTTTATGGGGGGGGATTAATGAAAAACTGTTTTTT
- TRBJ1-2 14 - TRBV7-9 CASSQTEGIYGYTF TGTGCCAGCAGCCAGACTGAGGGTATCTATGGCTACACCTTC
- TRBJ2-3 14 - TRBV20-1 CSASNPSITDTQYF TGCAGTGCTAGTAATCCCAGTATCACAGATACGCAGTATTTT
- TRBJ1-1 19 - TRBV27 CASSSFTRRVPIRETEAFF TGTGCCAGCAGTTCCTTTACCCGCCGGGTCCCCATAAGGGAGACTGAAGCTTTCTTT
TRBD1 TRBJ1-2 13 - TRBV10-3 CAISYRGDYGYTF TGTGCCATATCCTACAGGGGGGACTATGGCTACACCTTC
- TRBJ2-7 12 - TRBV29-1 CSAAQSRLEQYF TGCAGCGCGGCGCAAAGCAGGTTAGAGCAGTACTTC
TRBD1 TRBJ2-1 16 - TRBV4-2 CASSQVQGQGYNEQFF TGTGCCAGCAGCCAAGTCCAGGGACAGGGTTACAATGAGCAGTTCTTC
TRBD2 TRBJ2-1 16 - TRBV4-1 CASSQGTSGFDDEQFF TGCGCCAGCAGCCAAGGGACTAGCGGCTTTGACGATGAGCAGTTCTTC
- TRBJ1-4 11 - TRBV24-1 CATSGGEKLFF TGTGCCACCAGTGGCGGAGAAAAACTGTTTTTT
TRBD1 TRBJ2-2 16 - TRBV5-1 CASSPTGGTNTGELFF TGCGCCAGCAGCCCAACAGGGGGCACGAACACCGGGGAGCTGTTTTTT
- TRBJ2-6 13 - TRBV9 CASGSAGANVLTF TGTGCCAGCGGGAGTGCTGGGGCCAACGTCCTGACTTTC
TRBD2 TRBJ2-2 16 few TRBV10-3 CAISESGGANTGELFF TGTGCCATCAGTGAGTCGGGGGGGGCGAACACCGGGGAGCTGTTTTTT
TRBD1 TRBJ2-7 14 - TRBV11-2 CASSVFGTDREQYF TGTGCCAGCAGCGTATTCGGGACAGATCGCGAGCAGTACTTC
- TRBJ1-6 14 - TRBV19 CASSDTGGGSPLHF TGTGCCAGTAGTGACACTGGAGGTGGTTCACCCCTCCACTTT